The following is a T cell receptor beta chain sequence with its context. Its antigen is currently unknown. The assay was immunoSEQ multiplex PCR, and TCRdb's table has in-frame clones only and misses some. The sample has fewer than 25,000 clones, roughly 80% seen once. The sample originates from a study of T cells in tumors after PD-1 blockade. About the study: Patients had no prior checkpoint blockade, systemic immunosuppressants, or anti-cancer therapy within 4 weeks. Either cemiplimab 350 mg every 2 weeks or pembrolizumab 200 mg every 3 weeks was given.

Study observations and caveats: Blood contained approximately 40% of the tumor's TCR clonotypes.

Sequencing was performed on PBMCs, taken after anti-PD-1 treatment. This TCR derives from a human donor with basal cell carcinoma.

CDR3 bases: TGTGCCAGCAGCCTAGGGACTAGCGGTCGGGAGACCCAGTACTTC. Amino acids: CASSLGTSGRETQYF. V usage is TRBV5-6 and J usage is TRBJ2-5; TRBD2 agrees at 11 bases. Losses at the gene ends were 4 bases for V and 5 bases for J; bases not matched to a gene: 7. CDR1 and CDR2 (germline): SGHDT, YYEEEE. The CDR3 covers 15 residues.